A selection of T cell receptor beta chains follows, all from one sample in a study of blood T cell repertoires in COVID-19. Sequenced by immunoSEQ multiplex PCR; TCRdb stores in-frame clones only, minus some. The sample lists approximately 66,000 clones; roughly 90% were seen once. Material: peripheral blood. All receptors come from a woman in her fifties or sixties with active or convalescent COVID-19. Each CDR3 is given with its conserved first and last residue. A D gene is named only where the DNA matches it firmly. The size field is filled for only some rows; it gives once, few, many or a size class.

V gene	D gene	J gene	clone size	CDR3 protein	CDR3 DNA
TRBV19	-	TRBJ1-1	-	CASSTRSRGNTEAFF	TGTGCCAGTAGTACGAGAAGCAGGGGGAACACTGAAGCTTTCTTT
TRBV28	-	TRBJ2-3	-	CASSLENERGTQYF	TGTGCCAGCAGTTTGGAGAATGAACGGGGTACGCAGTATTTT
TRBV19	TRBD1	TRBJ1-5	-	CASSLDRGGGNQPQHF	TGTGCCAGTAGTCTCGACAGGGGAGGGGGAAATCAGCCCCAGCATTTT
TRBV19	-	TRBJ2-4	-	CASSPLEKAKNIQYF	TGTGCCAGTAGTCCTCTCGAGAAGGCCAAAAACATTCAGTACTTC
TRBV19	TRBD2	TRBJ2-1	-	CASSIDLPRLAGDNEQFF	TGTGCCAGTAGTATAGATCTCCCCCGACTAGCGGGAGACAATGAGCAGTTCTTC
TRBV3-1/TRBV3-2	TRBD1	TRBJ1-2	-	CASSHLDRNYGYTF	TGTGCCAGCAGCCACCTGGACAGGAACTATGGCTACACCTTC
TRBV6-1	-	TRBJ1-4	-	CASSEGNRVFGKLFF	TGTGCCAGCAGTGAAGGGAACAGGGTATTCGGAAAACTGTTTTTT
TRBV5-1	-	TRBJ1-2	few	CASSLDLGSGGYTF	TGCGCCAGCAGCTTGGATCTAGGGAGCGGTGGCTACACCTTC
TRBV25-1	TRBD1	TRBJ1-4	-	CASSDRGTSEKLFF	TGTGCCAGCAGTGACAGGGGGACATCTGAAAAACTGTTTTTT
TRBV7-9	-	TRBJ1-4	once	CASSLGTANEKLFF	TGTGCCAGCAGCTTAGGGACAGCTAATGAAAAACTGTTTTTT
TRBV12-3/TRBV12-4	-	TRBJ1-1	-	CASSPGVNTEAFF	TGTGCCAGCAGCCCCGGAGTCAACACTGAAGCTTTCTTT
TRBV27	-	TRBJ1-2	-	CASSPDSYGYTF	TGTGCCAGCAGCCCTGACAGCTATGGCTACACCTTC
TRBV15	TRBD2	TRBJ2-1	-	CATSLGLAGDNEQFF	TGTGCCACCAGCCTAGGACTAGCGGGCGACAATGAGCAGTTCTTC
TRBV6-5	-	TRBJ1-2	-	CASSQGTYGYTF	TGTGCCAGCAGTCAGGGGACCTATGGCTACACCTTC
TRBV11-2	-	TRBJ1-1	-	CASSYQGNTEAFF	TGTGCCAGCAGCTATCAGGGTAACACTGAAGCTTTCTTT
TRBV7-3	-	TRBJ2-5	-	CASSPGAGGETQYF	TGTGCCAGCAGCCCGGGAGCGGGCGGAGAGACCCAGTACTTC
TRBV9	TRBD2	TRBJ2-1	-	CASSVTVGGRTYNEQFF	TGTGCCAGCAGCGTAACCGTAGGCGGGAGAACCTACAATGAGCAGTTCTTC
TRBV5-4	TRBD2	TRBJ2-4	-	CASSSGLAGQNIQYF	TGTGCCAGCAGCTCGGGACTAGCGGGCCAAAACATTCAGTACTTC
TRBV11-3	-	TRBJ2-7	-	CASSYSQGGEQYF	TGTGCCAGCAGCTACTCCCAGGGAGGCGAGCAGTACTTC
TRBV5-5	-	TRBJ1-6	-	CASSFGGPRSPLHF	TGTGCCAGCAGCTTCGGCGGGCCTCGATCACCCCTCCACTTT
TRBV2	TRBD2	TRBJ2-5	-	CASSKGLVRETQYF	TGTGCCAGCAGCAAGGGACTAGTTAGGGAGACCCAGTACTTC
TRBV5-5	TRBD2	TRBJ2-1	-	CASSWASGRVSSYNEQFF	TGTGCCAGCAGCTGGGCTAGCGGGAGGGTCAGCTCCTACAATGAGCAGTTCTTC
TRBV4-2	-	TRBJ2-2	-	CASSQDIPSDGELFF	TGTGCCAGCAGCCAAGATATCCCGAGCGACGGGGAGCTGTTTTTT
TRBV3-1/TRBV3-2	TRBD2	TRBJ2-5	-	CASSQVASGRARETQYF	TGTGCCAGCAGCCAAGTTGCTAGCGGGAGGGCCCGAGAGACCCAGTACTTC
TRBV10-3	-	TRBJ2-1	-	CAISGGGRGGNEQFF	TGTGCCATCAGTGGTGGCGGGAGAGGGGGGAATGAGCAGTTCTTC
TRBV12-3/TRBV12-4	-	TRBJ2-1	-	CASKWTINNEQFF	TGTGCCAGCAAATGGACTATCAACAATGAGCAGTTCTTC
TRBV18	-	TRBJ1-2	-	CASSPRTETNYGYTF	TGTGCCAGCTCACCCAGGACAGAAACTAACTATGGCTACACCTTC
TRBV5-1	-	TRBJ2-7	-	CASSLAPNEQYF	TGCGCCAGCAGCTTGGCCCCCAACGAGCAGTACTTC
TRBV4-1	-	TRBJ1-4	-	CASRGTSRDEKLFF	TGCGCCAGCAGAGGGACATCCAGGGATGAAAAACTGTTTTTT
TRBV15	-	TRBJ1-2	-	CATSAEEYGYTF	TGTGCCACCTCGGCCGAGGAATATGGCTACACCTTC
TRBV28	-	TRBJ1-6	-	CASSLPVANSPLHF	TGTGCCAGCAGTTTACCAGTAGCTAATTCACCCCTCCACTTT
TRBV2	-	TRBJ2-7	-	CASTDGGQPHEQYF	TGTGCCAGCACCGACGGTGGGCAGCCCCACGAGCAGTACTTC
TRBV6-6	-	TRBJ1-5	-	CASSYPDQPQHF	TGTGCCAGCAGTTACCCTGATCAGCCCCAGCATTTT
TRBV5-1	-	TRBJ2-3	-	CASSLWRATDTQYF	TGCGCCAGCAGCTTGTGGCGGGCCACAGATACGCAGTATTTT
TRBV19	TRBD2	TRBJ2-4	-	CASSIGGTGTTSIQYF	TGTGCCAGTAGTATAGGAGGGACGGGGACTACGAGCATTCAGTACTTC
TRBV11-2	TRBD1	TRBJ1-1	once	CASSPGGADAEAFF	TGTGCCAGCAGCCCAGGGGGTGCCGACGCTGAAGCTTTCTTT
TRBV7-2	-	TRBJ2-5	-	CASSLHPGTQYF	TGTGCCAGCAGCCTCCACCCGGGGACCCAGTACTTC
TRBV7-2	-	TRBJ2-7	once	CASSLRAGRSSYEQYF	TGTGCCAGCAGCTTAAGAGCAGGGCGCAGCTCCTACGAGCAGTACTTC
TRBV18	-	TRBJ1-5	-	CASSPQELGNQPQHF	TGTGCCAGCTCACCACAAGAGCTCGGCAATCAGCCCCAGCATTTT
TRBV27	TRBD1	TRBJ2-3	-	CASSFLGIGGEGADTQYF	TGTGCCAGCAGTTTCTTAGGAATAGGGGGCGAGGGAGCAGATACGCAGTATTTT
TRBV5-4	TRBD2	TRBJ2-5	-	CASIHQGGLAGSPYQETQYF	TGTGCCAGCATCCATCAGGGGGGACTAGCGGGTTCGCCGTACCAAGAGACCCAGTACTTC
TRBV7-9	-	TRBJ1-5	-	CASSPISSGNQPQHF	TGTGCCAGCAGCCCCATTTCATCGGGCAATCAGCCCCAGCATTTT
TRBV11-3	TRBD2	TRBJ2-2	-	CASSLEIGLAGVDNTGELFF	TGTGCCAGCAGCTTAGAGATCGGACTAGCGGGAGTTGATAACACCGGGGAGCTGTTTTTT
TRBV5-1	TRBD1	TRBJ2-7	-	CASRPRQGVSSEQYF	TGCGCCAGCAGACCCCGACAGGGAGTATCGTCCGAGCAGTACTTC
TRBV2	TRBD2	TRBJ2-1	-	CASSQTSPEQFF	TGTGCCAGCAGTCAGACTAGCCCCGAGCAGTTCTTC
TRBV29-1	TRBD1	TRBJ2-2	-	CSVRQGGRNTGELFF	TGCAGCGTGAGACAGGGGGGACGGAACACCGGGGAGCTGTTTTTT
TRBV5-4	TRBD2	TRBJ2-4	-	CASSLLLAAGENIQYF	TGTGCCAGCAGCCTGTTACTAGCGGCGGGGGAAAACATTCAGTACTTC
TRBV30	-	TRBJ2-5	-	CAWSVQGGKRETQYF	TGTGCCTGGAGTGTACAGGGTGGAAAAAGAGAGACCCAGTACTTC
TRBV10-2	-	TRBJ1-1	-	CASSEFVAGATNTEAFF	TGCGCCAGCAGTGAATTTGTGGCAGGGGCGACGAACACTGAAGCTTTCTTT
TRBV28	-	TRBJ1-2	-	CASSLPRRRGVRYGYTF	TGTGCCAGCAGTTTACCTAGGAGGAGGGGCGTTAGATATGGCTACACCTTC
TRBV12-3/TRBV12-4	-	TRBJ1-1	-	CASSPTSRAEAFF	TGTGCCAGCAGCCCCACCAGTCGGGCTGAAGCTTTCTTT
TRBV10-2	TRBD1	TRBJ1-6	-	CASSQGRPGGPLHF	TGCGCCAGCAGTCAGGGGAGGCCAGGGGGACCCCTCCACTTT
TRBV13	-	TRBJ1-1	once	CASSFGGTEAFF	TGTGCCAGCAGCTTTGGGGGGACTGAAGCTTTCTTT
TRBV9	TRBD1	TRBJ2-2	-	CASSAHRGNTGELFF	TGTGCCAGCAGCGCACACAGGGGGAACACCGGGGAGCTGTTTTTT